This passage covers 21 T cell receptor beta chains from one sample sequenced in a study of vaccination effects on CD4 cells after COVID-19. Some clones are missing from TCRdb's copy, which holds only in-frame ones; the method was immunoSEQ multiplex PCR. The table shows approximately 54,000 clones, with 65% to 90% occurring only once. For these receptors, no antigen is known. ViraFEST used viral peptide pools to expand antigen-specific CD4+ T cells before sequencing. Culturing for 10 to 11 days preceded CD4+ T cell isolation. The source material was CD4+ T cells from PBMCs cultured with HCoV-229E spike peptides, sampled before COVID-19 vaccination. The source is a human donor who received a COVID-19 vaccine.

This clone was found a few times. The chain joins TRBV10-1 to TRBJ2-1, with 8 positions matching TRBD1. Germline assignment: CDR1 WNHNN and CDR2 SYGVQD (reference sequence). The V and J ends lost 3 bases and 3 bases, in that order; junction bases with no gene match: 4. This CDR3 contains 15 residues. DNA for the CDR3: TGCGCCAGCAGTGAAGGGGGGACAGGCTACAATGAGCAGTTCTTC. Translation gives CASSEGGTGYNEQFF.

This chain connects TRBV19 to TRBJ1-5; D call uncertain. The CDR3 is 14 residues long. V gave up 3 bases and J gave up 3 bases, with 9 bases separating them. Germline assignment: CDR1 LNHDA and CDR2 SQIVND (reference sequence). The CDR3 region is CASSMVPINQPQHF. CDR3 nucleotides: TGTGCCAGTAGTATGGTTCCTATCAATCAGCCCCAGCATTTT.

This chain links TRBV30 with TRBJ1-2, with 7 bases that match TRBD1. V shed 5 bases and J 4 bases; nucleotides not matched to a gene: 4. Germline V gene data show CDR1 as GTSNPN and CDR2 as SVGIG (reference sequence). This CDR3 is built from 12 residues. The CDR3 protein is CAWGTDVYGYTF. The CDR3 nucleotides read TGTGCCTGGGGGACAGACGTCTATGGCTACACCTTC.

The chain uses TRBV5-4 and TRBJ2-5; D uncertain. The CDR3 has 13 amino acids. The germline V and J ends were trimmed by 4 bases and 5 bases, with 12 bases remaining between them. CDR1 and CDR2 from the germline V gene are SGHNT and YYREEE (reference sequence). The CDR3 DNA follows: TGTGCCAGCAGCCCCAGTATCGGGGAGACCCAGTACTTC. It codes for CASSPSIGETQYF.

J is TRBJ2-7 and V is TRBV7-9, with D possibly being TRBD1 (5 bases). Deletions cut 1 base from V and 3 bases from J, with 10 bases between. CDR3 length: 14 residues. Germline CDR1 reads SEHNR; CDR2 reads FQNEAQ (reference sequence). The CDR3 loop reads CASSLDQGYYEQYV. Written as DNA, the CDR3 is TGTGCCAGCAGCTTAGATCAGGGATACTACGAGCAGTACGTC.

V usage is TRBV9 and J usage is TRBJ2-3; D might be TRBD1 or TRBD2, each matching 5 bases. Between the trimmed V and J ends, which lost 5 bases and 2 bases, there was a span of 15 bases. The CDR3 loop spans 15 amino acids. Germline CDR1 is SGDLS and CDR2 is YYNGEE. CDR3 nucleotide sequence: TGTGCCAGCAGAGCCTATCGAGGGGTCACAGATACGCAGTATTTT. Protein product: CASRAYRGVTDTQYF. The entire variable domain, with the rest obtained from reference TRBV9 and TRBJ2-3, is as follows: DSGVTQTPKHLITATGQRVTLRCSPRSGDLSVYWYQQSLDQGLQFLIQYYNGEERAKGNILERFSAQQFPDLHSELNLSSLELGDSALYFCASRAYRGVTDTQYFGPGTRLTVL.

The chain combines TRBV5-1 with TRBJ2-2, with D possibly being TRBD1 (5 bases). CDR3 length: 16 residues. V gave up 0 bases and J gave up 0 bases, with 9 bases separating them. Germline V gene data show CDR1 as SGHRS and CDR2 as YFSETQ. CDR3 sequence reads: CASSLVPGTNTGELFF. The DNA of the CDR3 is TGCGCCAGCAGCTTGGTGCCAGGGACGAACACCGGGGAGCTGTTTTTT.

The table lists this clone with a few counts. The chain uses TRBV6-5 and TRBJ2-2; 7 nucleotides match TRBD1. Germline lookup yields CDR1 MNHEY and CDR2 SVGAGI. The CDR3 is 15 amino acids. V was pared by 6 bases and J by 6 bases, with 10 bases of the junction left unmatched. CDR3 protein: CASRLTGLGAGELFF. DNA for the CDR3: TGTGCCAGCAGGTTGACAGGGCTTGGTGCCGGGGAGCTGTTTTTT.

This clone was observed a handful of times. The chain couples TRBV7-8 to TRBJ1-1; D unclear. V was shortened by 1 base and J by 1 base, with 7 bases between the two germline ends. The CDR3 runs 14 residues. Germline V lookup: CDR1 SGHVS, CDR2 FQNEAQ. The CDR3 sequence is CASSLVVGNTEAFF. CDR3 nucleotide sequence: TGTGCCAGCAGCTTAGTAGTAGGGAACACTGAAGCTTTCTTT.

The chain joins TRBV14 to TRBJ1-2; 9 bases match TRBD1. V lost 0 bases and J lost 6; bases outside the gene matches: 5. The CDR3 totals 15 residues. CDR1 and CDR2 (germline): SGHDN, FVKESK. Here the CDR3 reads CASSQDRQGVNGYTF. The CDR3 DNA sequence: TGTGCCAGCAGCCAAGATCGACAGGGGGTTAATGGCTACACCTTC.

This chain connects TRBV7-2 to TRBJ1-3; TRBD1 is a possible D gene (5 bases). V shed 8 bases and J shed 0 bases, with 17 bases lying between them. The germline V gene encodes CDR1 SGHTA and CDR2 FQGNSA. The CDR3 has 16 residues. CDR3 protein: CASRAAPDSSGNTIYF. Written as DNA, the CDR3 is TGTGCCAGCCGAGCTGCCCCCGACAGCTCTGGAAACACCATATATTTT.

The chain couples TRBV24-1 to TRBJ2-3, with D possibly being TRBD1 (7 bases). Trimming took 4 bases from V and 2 from J, leaving 12 bases between them. Germline V CDR1 and CDR2: KGHDR, SFDVKD. CDR3 length: 15 residues. The CDR3 reads CATSDPRGVTDTQYF. DNA of the CDR3: TGTGCCACCAGTGACCCCAGGGGGGTCACAGATACGCAGTATTTT.

The chain couples TRBV7-3 to TRBJ1-2; TRBD1 aligns across 7 bases. CDR1 and CDR2 from the germline V gene are SGHTA and FQGTGA. This CDR3 spans 15 amino acids. V was clipped by 2 bases and J by 2 bases; unmatched bases: 5. The CDR3 loop is CASSLGSGQNYGYTF. CDR3 bases: TGTGCCAGCAGCTTAGGGTCGGGACAGAACTATGGCTACACCTTC.

The CDR3 region is CASSMGIQGPQETQYF. Written as DNA, the CDR3 is TGTGCCAGTAGTATGGGCATTCAGGGGCCCCAAGAGACCCAGTACTTC. V is TRBV19 and J is TRBJ2-5, with D possibly TRBD1 on 6 matching bases. From germline, CDR1 is LNHDA and CDR2 SQIVND (reference sequence). The CDR3 consists of 16 residues. The V gene lost 3 bases and the J gene lost 1 base, with 15 bases spanning the gap. The full variable domain, with the rest looked up from reference TRBV19 and TRBJ2-5, is DGGITQSPKYLFRKEGQNVTLSCEQNLNHDAMYWYRQDPGQGLRLIYYSQIVNDFQKGDIAEGYSVSREKKESFPLTVTSAQKNPTAFYLCASSMGIQGPQETQYFGPGTRLLVL.

The V call is TRBV6-6, the J call TRBJ1-1, with D unclear. The length of the CDR3 is 12 residues. Germline CDR1 and CDR2: MNHNY and SVGAGI (reference sequence). V was cut by 0 bases and J by 8 bases, with 7 bases left in between. CDR3 loop: CASSYSPGEAFF. CDR3 nucleotides: TGTGCCAGCAGTTACTCGCCGGGGGAAGCTTTCTTT.

The CDR3 is CATSSGTNTGELFF. The CDR3 region has the DNA TGTGCCACCAGTTCCGGGACGAACACCGGGGAGCTGTTTTTT. The chain links TRBV24-1 to TRBJ2-2, with a weak D call TRBD2 (5 bases). This CDR3 has 14 amino acids. The germline V gene encodes CDR1 KGHDR and CDR2 SFDVKD. The V end lost 6 bases, the J end lost 0 bases, and 7 bases lay between the germline ends.

The genes are TRBV5-1 and TRBJ2-2; D ambiguous. The CDR3 length is 16 residues. Trimming removed 4 bases at V and 0 bases at J, with 13 bases between. Germline V gene lookup returns CDR1 SGHRS and CDR2 YFSETQ. CDR3 DNA sequence: TGCGCCAGCAGCCCATCCACCGCCGCGAACACCGGGGAGCTGTTTTTT. Encoded protein: CASSPSTAANTGELFF.

The chain recombines TRBV15 with TRBJ1-2; D unclear. Per germline, CDR1 LNHNV and CDR2 YYDKDF (reference sequence). The CDR3 extends over 15 amino acids. V lost 0 bases and J 2 bases, leaving 10 bases between the germline ends. The DNA of the CDR3 is TGTGCCACCAGCAGAGATTTTACCCGAAACTATGGCTACACCTTC. Encoded protein: CATSRDFTRNYGYTF.

The gene calls are TRBV11-3 and TRBJ1-5; 9 nucleotides align to TRBD1. This CDR3 spans 15 amino acids. Germline values: CDR1 SGHNT, CDR2 YENEEA. V shed 5 bases and J 2 bases; nucleotides not matched to a gene: 4. DNA for the CDR3: TGTGCCAGCAGCCCCCGGACAGGGGGCAATCAGCCCCAGCATTTT. Residues: CASSPRTGGNQPQHF. The whole variable domain, filled in from reference TRBV11-3 and TRBJ1-5, reads EAGVVQSPRYKIIEKKQPVAFWCNPISGHNTLYWYLQNLGQGPELLIRYENEEAVDDSQLPKDRFSAERLKGVDSTLKIQPAELGDSAVYLCASSPRTGGNQPQHFGDGTRLSIL.

The chain combines TRBV6-5 with TRBJ1-2; D is unresolved. This CDR3 is built from 15 residues. The germline V and J ends were trimmed by 0 bases and 4 bases, with 12 bases remaining between them. Germline CDR1 MNHEY, CDR2 SVGAGI. Written as DNA, the CDR3 is TGTGCCAGCAGTTACTCAACGGGATTCGGCTATGGCTACACCTTC. It codes for CASSYSTGFGYGYTF.

The V call is TRBV2, the J call TRBJ1-1, with D possibly being TRBD1 (6 bases). The germline CDR1 and CDR2 sequences are SNHLY and FYNNEI. The length of the CDR3 is 14 residues. Deletions cut 11 bases from V and 1 base from J, with 17 bases between. The CDR3 coding sequence is TGTGCCTTGAGGATCCAGGGGCGGAACACTGAAGCTTTCTTT. Encoded protein: CALRIQGRNTEAFF.